Below are 9 T cell receptor beta chains sequenced from a single sample in a study of somatic mutations in cytotoxic T cells in rheumatoid arthritis. Sequenced by immunoSEQ multiplex PCR; TCRdb stores in-frame clones only, minus some. The sample contains around 19,000 clones, around 68% of which appear only once. The specimen was CD8+ T cells sorted from blood. These receptors came from a man between 60 and 75 years old in good health.

The rearrangement joins TRBV27 to TRBJ2-1; weak D call: TRBD2 (5 bases). The CDR3 is 13 amino acids. Germline loops: CDR1 MNHEY, CDR2 SMNVEV (reference sequence). Deletions cut 7 bases from V and 7 bases from J, with 14 bases between. The CDR3 coding sequence is TGTGCCAGCACTTCACCTTGGGAGAATGAGCAGTTCTTC. The encoded protein is CASTSPWENEQFF.

The chain is built from TRBV5-4 and TRBJ1-1, with a tentative D call TRBD1 (5 bases). The CDR3 contains 13 residues. V was shortened by 4 bases and J by 4 bases, with 11 bases between the two germline ends. Germline V gives CDR1 SGHNT, CDR2 YYREEE (reference sequence). In nucleotides, the CDR3 is TGTGCCAGCAGCCCGGACGACAGCACTGAAGCTTTCTTT. Encoded protein: CASSPDDSTEAFF.

There are a few counts of this clone. The rearrangement links TRBV4-1 to TRBJ1-1; TRBD1 matches at 9 bases. The CDR3 is 14 amino acids. Germline V gene sequence: CDR1 MGHRA, CDR2 YSYEKL. Trimming cost V 4 bases and J 6 bases; bases outside gene matches: 6. CDR3 amino acids: CASSRGQGLAEAFF. CDR3 coding DNA: TGCGCCAGCAGCCGCGGACAGGGGTTAGCTGAAGCTTTCTTT.

This chain links TRBV6-4 with TRBJ1-6, with 7 bases aligning to TRBD1. J was trimmed by 6 bases and V by 6 bases; bases with no gene match: 5. The CDR3 runs to 14 residues. The germline V gene encodes CDR1 MRHNA and CDR2 SNTAGT. The CDR3 loop reads CASSTGVPNSPLHF. DNA of the CDR3: TGTGCCAGCAGCACAGGGGTGCCTAATTCACCCCTCCACTTT.

The genes are TRBV29-1 and TRBJ2-1, with 11 bases fitting TRBD1. V trimming: 0 bases; J trimming: 7 bases; junction bases outside the gene matches: 8. The CDR3 loop spans 16 amino acids. Per germline, CDR1 SQVTM and CDR2 ANQGSEA. The CDR3, as DNA: TGCAGCGTTGAAGATCCGGACAGGGGGCGCTTAAATGAGCAGTTCTTC. The encoded protein is CSVEDPDRGRLNEQFF.

The chain links TRBV27 to TRBJ2-3, with D possibly TRBD2 on 5 matching bases. V was clipped by 2 bases and J by 14 bases, with 14 bases between them. Germline CDR1 reads MNHEY; CDR2 reads SMNVEV (reference sequence). The CDR3 is 12 residues long. Here the CDR3 reads CASSLGLRELYF. The DNA of the CDR3 is TGTGCCAGCAGTTTAGGGTTGAGGGAGTTGTATTTT.

The chain has TRBV7-9 and TRBJ2-7, with 10 bases identical to TRBD1. This CDR3 region has 19 residues. Germline values: CDR1 SEHNR, CDR2 FQNEAQ (reference sequence). The V gene end was trimmed by 4 bases and the J gene end by 3 bases; junction bases not matched to a gene: 18. The CDR3 sequence: CASSSKHRRDDRGLYEQYF. CDR3 DNA sequence: TGTGCCAGCAGCTCCAAGCACCGGCGTGACGACAGGGGGCTCTACGAGCAGTACTTC.

The CDR3 reads CASSPNSLTGETQYF. The CDR3 coding sequence is TGTGCCAGCAGCCCTAACTCCCTCACGGGGGAGACCCAGTACTTC. The chain combines TRBV6-5 with TRBJ2-5; D is perhaps TRBD2 (5 bases). Trimming shortened V by 6 bases and J by 5 bases, and 19 bases separated the two germline ends. Germline CDR1 MNHEY, CDR2 SVGAGI. The CDR3 is made up of 15 amino acids.

The chain recombines TRBV29-1 with TRBJ2-1; 7 nucleotides line up with TRBD2. The CDR3 consists of 14 residues. Germline CDR1 is SQVTM and CDR2 is ANQGSEA. The V gene end was trimmed by 5 bases and the J gene end by 4 bases; junction bases not matched to a gene: 8. As DNA, the CDR3 is TGCAGCGTTAACGGCGGGAGAGCTTACAATGAGCAGTTCTTC. Translation gives CSVNGGRAYNEQFF.